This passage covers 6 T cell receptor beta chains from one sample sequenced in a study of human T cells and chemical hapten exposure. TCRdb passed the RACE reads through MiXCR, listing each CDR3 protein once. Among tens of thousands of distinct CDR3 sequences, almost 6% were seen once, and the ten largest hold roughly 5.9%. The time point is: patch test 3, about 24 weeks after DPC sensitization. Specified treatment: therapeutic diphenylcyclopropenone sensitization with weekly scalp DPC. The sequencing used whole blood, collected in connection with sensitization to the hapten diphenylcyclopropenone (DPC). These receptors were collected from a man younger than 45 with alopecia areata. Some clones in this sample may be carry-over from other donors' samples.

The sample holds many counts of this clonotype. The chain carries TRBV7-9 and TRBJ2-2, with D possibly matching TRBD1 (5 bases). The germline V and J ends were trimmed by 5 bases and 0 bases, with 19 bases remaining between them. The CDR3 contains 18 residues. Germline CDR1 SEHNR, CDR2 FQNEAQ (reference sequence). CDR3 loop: CASSPSTATSSNTGELFF. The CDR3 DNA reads TGTGCCAGCAGCCCGTCGACAGCCACCTCTTCGAACACCGGGGAGCTGTTTTTT.

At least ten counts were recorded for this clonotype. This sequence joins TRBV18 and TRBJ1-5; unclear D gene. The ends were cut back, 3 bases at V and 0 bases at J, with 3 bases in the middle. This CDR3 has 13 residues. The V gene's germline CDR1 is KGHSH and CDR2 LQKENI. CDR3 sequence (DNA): TGTGCCAGCTCACCCTATAGCAATCAGCCCCAGCATTTT. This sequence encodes CASSPYSNQPQHF.

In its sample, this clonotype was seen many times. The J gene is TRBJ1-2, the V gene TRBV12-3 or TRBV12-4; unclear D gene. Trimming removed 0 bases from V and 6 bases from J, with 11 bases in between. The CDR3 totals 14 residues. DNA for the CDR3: TGTGCCAGCAGTTTAGCTGGGGTTCGTGATGGCTACACCTTC. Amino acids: CASSLAGVRDGYTF.

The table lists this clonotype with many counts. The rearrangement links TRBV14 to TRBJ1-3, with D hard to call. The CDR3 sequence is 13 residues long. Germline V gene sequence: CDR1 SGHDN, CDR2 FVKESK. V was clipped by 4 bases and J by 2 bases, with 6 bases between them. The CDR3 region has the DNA TGTGCCAGCAGCCGGTCCCCTGGAAACACCATATATTTT. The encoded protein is CASSRSPGNTIYF.

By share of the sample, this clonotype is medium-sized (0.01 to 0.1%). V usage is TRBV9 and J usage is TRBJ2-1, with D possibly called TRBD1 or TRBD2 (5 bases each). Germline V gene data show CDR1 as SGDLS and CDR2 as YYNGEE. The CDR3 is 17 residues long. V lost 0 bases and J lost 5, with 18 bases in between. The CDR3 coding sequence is TGTGCCAGCAGCGTAGAACCCGGAAAAGTGGGGGACAATGAGCAGTTCTTC. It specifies CASSVEPGKVGDNEQFF.

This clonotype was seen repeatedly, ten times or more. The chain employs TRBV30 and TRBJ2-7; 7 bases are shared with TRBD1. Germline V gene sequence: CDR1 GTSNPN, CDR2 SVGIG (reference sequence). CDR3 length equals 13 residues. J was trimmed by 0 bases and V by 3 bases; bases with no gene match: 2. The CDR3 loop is CAWRDRSSYEQYF. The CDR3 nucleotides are TGTGCCTGGAGGGACAGGTCCTCCTACGAGCAGTACTTC. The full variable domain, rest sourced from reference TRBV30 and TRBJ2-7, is SQTIHQWPATLVQPVGSPLSLECTVEGTSNPNLYWYRQAAGRGLQLLFYSVGIGQISSEVPQNLSASRPQDRQFILSSKKLLLSDSGFYLCAWRDRSSYEQYFGPGTRLTVT.